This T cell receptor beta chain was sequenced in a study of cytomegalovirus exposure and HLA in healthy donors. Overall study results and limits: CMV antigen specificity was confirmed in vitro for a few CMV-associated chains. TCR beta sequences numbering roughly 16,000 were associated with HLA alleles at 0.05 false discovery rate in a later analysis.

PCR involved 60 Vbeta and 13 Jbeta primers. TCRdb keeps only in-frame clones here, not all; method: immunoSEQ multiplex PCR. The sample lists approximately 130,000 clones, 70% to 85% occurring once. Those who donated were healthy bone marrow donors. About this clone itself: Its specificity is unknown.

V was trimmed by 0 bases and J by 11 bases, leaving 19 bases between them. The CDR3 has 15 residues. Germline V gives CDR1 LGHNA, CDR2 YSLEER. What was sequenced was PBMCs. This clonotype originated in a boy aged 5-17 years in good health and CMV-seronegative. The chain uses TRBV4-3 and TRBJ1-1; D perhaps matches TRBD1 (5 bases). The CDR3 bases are TGCGCCAGCAGCCAAGATCCCGAGGGGCCGGGGGGGGCTTTCTTT. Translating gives CASSQDPEGPGGAFF.